The 21 T cell receptor beta chains given below trace back to one sample, sequenced in a study of patients and donors after allogeneic stem cell transplantation. TCRdb re-derived calls from the RT-PCR reads in MiXCR, one entry per CDR3 protein. The table includes about a million distinct CDR3 sequences, about a sixth detected once. Input material: blood, either unsorted or a sorted T cell fraction (not recorded which). All receptors come from a human donor who was either an allogeneic HSCT recipient or a stem cell or donor lymphocyte infusion donor (not recorded which). It is not recorded whose cells these are; they may come from a transplant donor.

J is TRBJ2-2 and V is TRBV5-6; TRBD2 aligns across 9 bases. The CDR3 runs to 16 residues. The junction had 6 bases not matched to a gene; V was cut back by 2 bases and J by 4 bases. Germline V gene sequence: CDR1 SGHDT, CDR2 YYEEEE. The CDR3 DNA is TGTGCCAGCAGCTTATGGCTAGCGGGAACCACCGGGGAGCTGTTTTTT. The encoded protein is CASSLWLAGTTGELFF.

This clonotype has just a few counts. The J gene is TRBJ1-1, the V gene TRBV18; the D gene is possibly TRBD1 (6 bases). Deletions cut 5 bases from V and 7 bases from J, with 17 bases between. Germline V lookup: CDR1 KGHSH, CDR2 LQKENI. This CDR3 has 14 residues. The CDR3 is CASSSTSRGDEAFF. CDR3 nucleotides: TGTGCCAGCTCATCCACCTCCAGGGGAGATGAAGCTTTCTTT.

This clonotype has more than one count but fewer than ten. This chain connects TRBV5-1 to TRBJ2-3, with D possibly called TRBD1 or TRBD2 (6 bases each). The germline V and J ends were trimmed by 2 bases and 2 bases, with 15 bases remaining between them. Germline V lookup: CDR1 SGHRS, CDR2 YFSETQ. The CDR3 spans 16 residues. In DNA, the CDR3 is TGCGCCAGCAGCTTCGCTGGGGGGCGGCACACAGATACGCAGTATTTT. Translating it yields CASSFAGGRHTDTQYF.

This clonotype was counted between two and nine times. V and J are TRBV7-6 and TRBJ2-1; tentative D call: TRBD1 (7 bases). This CDR3 spans 15 amino acids. The germline V and J ends were trimmed by 5 bases and 1 base, with 12 bases remaining between them. CDR1 and CDR2 from the germline V gene are SGHVS and FNYEAQ. The CDR3 loop is CASSDRDWSYNEQFF. CDR3 nucleotides: TGTGCCAGCAGCGACAGGGACTGGTCCTACAATGAGCAGTTCTTC.

In regard to this clonotype: Being one base from a much bigger clone, this may be a read error. The chain couples TRBV11-2 to TRBJ1-2; D uncertain. This CDR3 region has 14 residues. Germline V lookup: CDR1 SGHAT, CDR2 FQNNGV. The V gene lost 0 bases and the J gene lost 5 bases, with 10 bases spanning the gap. CDR3 DNA: TGTGCCAGCAGCTTAGATCTGGGCCTATATGGCTACACCTTC. It translates to CASSLDLGLYGYTF.

The genes are TRBV4-3 and TRBJ1-4; D unclear. The CDR3 covers 14 residues. Trimming removed 6 bases at V and 3 bases at J, with 11 bases between. From germline, CDR1 is LGHNA and CDR2 YSLEER. The CDR3 region is CASSGATANEKLFF. As DNA, the CDR3 is TGCGCCAGCAGTGGAGCCACGGCTAATGAAAAACTGTTTTTT.

This chain uses TRBV30 with TRBJ1-2; 7 bases map to TRBD1. Looked up from germline, CDR1 is GTSNPN and CDR2 is SVGIG (reference sequence). With 1 base clipped from V and 14 bases from J, the junction kept 7 bases outside the gene matches. The CDR3 consists of 11 residues. This CDR3 is CAWSADRVGTF. CDR3 coding DNA: TGTGCCTGGAGTGCCGACAGGGTGGGAACCTTC.

This chain connects TRBV20-1 to TRBJ2-5; no reliable D call. CDR3 length: 11 residues. The germline gives CDR1 DFQATT, CDR2 SNEGSKA (reference sequence). The V gene lost 3 bases and the J gene lost 5 bases, with 7 bases spanning the gap. This CDR3 reads CSASAGETQYF. The CDR3, as DNA: TGCAGTGCTAGTGCCGGGGAGACCCAGTACTTC.

J is TRBJ2-3 and V is TRBV9; 8 bases agree with TRBD2. Losses at the gene ends were 2 bases for V and 1 base for J; bases not matched to a gene: 6. The germline V gene encodes CDR1 SGDLS and CDR2 YYNGEE. The CDR3 loop spans 16 amino acids. Here the CDR3 DNA reads TGTGCCAGCAGCGTCTTCGGGAGGGCCGGCACAGATACGCAGTATTTT. It yields the protein CASSVFGRAGTDTQYF.

This clonotype was observed a few times. The V call is TRBV11-2, the J call TRBJ2-1; the D is unclear. Germline V lookup: CDR1 SGHAT, CDR2 FQNNGV. V dropped 5 bases and J dropped 7 bases, with 9 bases sitting between them. The CDR3 totals 12 residues. CDR3 sequence reads: CASSPSFNEQFF. Here the CDR3 DNA reads TGTGCCAGCAGCCCCAGTTTTAATGAGCAGTTCTTC. The full variable domain, rest sourced from reference TRBV11-2 and TRBJ2-1, is EAGVAQSPRYKIIEKRQSVAFWCNPISGHATLYWYQQILGQGPKLLIQFQNNGVVDDSQLPKDRFSAERLKGVDSTLKIQPAKLEDSAVYLCASSPSFNEQFFGPGTRLTVL.

The rearrangement joins TRBV6-1 to TRBJ1-2; TRBD1 is a possible D gene (6 bases). V was shortened by 3 bases and J by 9 bases, with 8 bases between the two germline ends. This CDR3 is 11 amino acids long. The germline CDR1 and CDR2 sequences are MNHNS and SASEGT. The CDR3 DNA reads as TGTGCCAGCAGTGACAGGGGACGCTACACCTTC. Encoded protein: CASSDRGRYTF.

J is TRBJ2-5 and V is TRBV12-3 or TRBV12-4; TRBD2 matches at 7 bases. The CDR3 extends over 14 amino acids. V lost 3 bases, J lost 5 bases, and 6 bases stayed unmatched. The CDR3 nucleotides are TGTGCCAGCAGTTTGAGCGGGGCTACGGAGACCCAGTACTTC. It specifies CASSLSGATETQYF.

The rearrangement links TRBV6-1 to TRBJ2-2; D possibly uses TRBD1 or TRBD2 (5 bases each). Per the germline V gene, CDR1 is MNHNS and CDR2 is SASEGT. The germline V and J ends were trimmed by 2 bases and 6 bases, with 13 bases remaining between them. The CDR3 sequence is 15 residues long. The CDR3 reads CASSEIPRDPGELFF. The DNA of the CDR3 is TGTGCCAGCAGTGAAATCCCCAGGGACCCCGGGGAGCTGTTTTTT.

V gene TRBV12-3 or TRBV12-4 combines with J gene TRBJ1-5, with a possible D match to TRBD1 (6 bases). This CDR3 has 16 amino acids. Trimming stripped 5 bases from V and 1 base from J, with 15 bases between. CDR3 amino acids: CASSLSGAFSNQPQHF. The CDR3 DNA follows: TGTGCCAGCAGTCTTTCAGGGGCCTTCAGCAATCAGCCCCAGCATTTT.

The table lists this clonotype with a few counts. The CDR3 is CASSPRKQVSGANVLTF. Here the CDR3 DNA reads TGTGCCAGCTCACCTCGGAAACAGGTCTCTGGGGCCAACGTCCTGACTTTC. The gene calls are TRBV18 and TRBJ2-6; D possibly corresponds to TRBD1 (5 bases). Per germline, CDR1 KGHSH and CDR2 LQKENI. V lost 3 bases, J lost 0 bases, and 12 bases lay in between. This CDR3 region has 17 residues.

In this sample, this clonotype turned up a few times. The V and J genes are TRBV6-2 or TRBV6-3 and TRBJ2-7; D not resolved. The CDR3 covers 15 residues. Looked up from germline, CDR1 is MNHEY and CDR2 is SVGEGT. The V end was cut by 5 bases, the J end by 5 bases, with 19 bases between. The CDR3 sequence is CASSRLTNTWDEQYF. CDR3 bases: TGTGCCAGCAGTCGCCTGACGAACACCTGGGACGAGCAGTACTTC.

This chain links TRBV29-1 with TRBJ2-5; D is unresolved. From germline, CDR1 is SQVTM and CDR2 ANQGSEA. The V gene lost 3 bases and the J gene lost 9 bases, with 26 bases spanning the gap. The CDR3 consists of 16 residues. The CDR3 DNA is TGCAGCGTTGACCCTTTGAGCCAGCCCCAGGAGAGACCCCAGTACTTC. Translating it yields CSVDPLSQPQERPQYF.

This clonotype has more than one count but fewer than ten. The chain recombines TRBV24-1 with TRBJ2-7; D could derive from TRBD1 or TRBD2 (5 bases each). The CDR3 loop spans 14 amino acids. With 3 bases removed from V and 5 bases from J, the gap between germline ends came to 13 bases. The germline CDR1 and CDR2 sequences are KGHDR and SFDVKD. CDR3 DNA: TGTGCCACCAGTGATACTCGGGGCAGCCACGAGCAGTACTTC. This encodes CATSDTRGSHEQYF.

V gene TRBV7-9 combines with J gene TRBJ1-2; D gene unclear. CDR1 is SEHNR, CDR2 FQNEAQ, per germline (reference sequence). CDR3 length: 12 amino acids. With 4 bases removed from V and 8 bases from J, the gap between germline ends came to 11 bases. DNA of the CDR3: TGTGCCAGCAGCTCAGACCGACACGGCTACACCTTC. Amino acid sequence: CASSSDRHGYTF.

The rearrangement joins TRBV7-9 to TRBJ2-1; 8 bases map to TRBD2. Germline V gene lookup returns CDR1 SEHNR and CDR2 FQNEAQ (reference sequence). This CDR3 contains 13 residues. With V trimmed by 5 bases and J by 7 bases, 4 bases remained unmatched. The CDR3: CASSPAGANEQFF. CDR3 bases: TGTGCCAGCAGCCCAGCGGGGGCTAATGAGCAGTTCTTC.

This clonotype was picked up a small number of times. The chain joins TRBV24-1 to TRBJ2-2, with 9 nucleotides matching TRBD2. The CDR3 contains 17 residues. V lost 6 bases to trimming and J lost 4 bases; unmatched junction nucleotides: 11. Germline lookup yields CDR1 KGHDR and CDR2 SFDVKD. CDR3 DNA sequence: TGTGCCACCAGTCTCGCGGGGGGGGGACACCGCACCGGGGAGCTGTTTTTT. Its protein is CATSLAGGGHRTGELFF.